This T cell receptor (beta chain) was identified during a study of breast tumors, draining lymph nodes, adjacent tissues. Findings and limits, study-wide: The lymph node origin of tumor T cells was framed as consistent with a hypothesis, not demonstrated. Tumor and nontumor repertoires were significantly more similar in luminal-like than in basal-like breast cancer. Tumor TCR diversity was below lymph nodes but above nontumor tissue. Findings are consistent with lymph node origin and intratumoral expansion of most tumor T cells.

The V gene end was trimmed by 3 bases and the J gene end by 4 bases; junction bases not matched to a gene: 6. Germline CDR1 reads LGHNA; CDR2 reads YNFKEQ. This CDR3 spans 15 amino acids. This clonotype was seen ten or more times. Its specificity is not known. In TCRdb, the multiplex PCR reads were re-called with MiXCR into one record per CDR3 protein. The profile covers about 130,000 distinct CDR3 sequences, with around 20% appearing a single time and roughly 2.8% taken by the ten largest. Samples came from axillary lymph nodes draining the breast cancer. The V and J genes are TRBV4-2 and TRBJ2-1; 7 nucleotides agree with TRBD2. The sequence came from a female donor with breast cancer. Some clones in this sample may be carry-over from other donors' samples. Source material: axillary lymph node tissue. The CDR3 region is CASSHAGEGYNEQFF. The CDR3 coding sequence is TGTGCCAGCAGCCACGCGGGGGAGGGATACAATGAGCAGTTCTTC.